This T cell receptor (beta chain) came from a study of shared clonotypes between healthy human individuals. General study findings and limits: The authors expected sequencing depth to affect clonotype sharing among donors. Tissues were not sampled, only blood, and their repertoires likely differ.

Adult donors, all healthy and HIV-negative, had no recent acute infections or vaccinations. This CDR3 is built from 15 residues. The V gene end was trimmed by 0 bases and the J gene end by 4 bases; junction bases not matched to a gene: 5. The germline V gene has CDR1 LGHNA and CDR2 YSLEER. This clone was recorded only once. Its antigen is unidentified. Using immunoSEQ multiplex PCR, the repertoire was profiled, and TCRdb retains in-frame clones only, with some absent. The sample includes about half a million clones, roughly 80% of them seen just once. The chain is built from TRBV4-3 and TRBJ1-2; 7 nucleotides match TRBD1. This TCR derives from a woman between 40 and 50 years old in good health. Some clones in this sample may be carry-over from other donors' samples. The sample comprised PBMCs. Here the CDR3 DNA reads TGCGCCAGCAGCCAAGATTCAACAGGGGCCTATGGCTACACCTTC. It yields the protein CASSQDSTGAYGYTF.